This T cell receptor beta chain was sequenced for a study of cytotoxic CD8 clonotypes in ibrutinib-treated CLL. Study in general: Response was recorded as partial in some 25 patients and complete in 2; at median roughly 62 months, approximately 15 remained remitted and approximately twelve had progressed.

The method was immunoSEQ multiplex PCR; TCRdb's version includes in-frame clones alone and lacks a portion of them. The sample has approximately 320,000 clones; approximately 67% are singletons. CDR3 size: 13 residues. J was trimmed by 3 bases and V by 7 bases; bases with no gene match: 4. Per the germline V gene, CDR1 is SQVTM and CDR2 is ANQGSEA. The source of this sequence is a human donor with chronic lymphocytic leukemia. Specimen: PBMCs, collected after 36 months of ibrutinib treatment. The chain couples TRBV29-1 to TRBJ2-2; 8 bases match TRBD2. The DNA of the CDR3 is TGCAGCGCCACTAGCGGCGACACCGGGGAGCTGTTTTTT. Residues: CSATSGDTGELFF.